These 5 T cell receptor beta chains share one sample of origin, sequenced in a study of T cells and Merkel cell carcinoma outcomes. The table came from immunoSEQ multiplex PCR; TCRdb's copy has only in-frame clones and leaves some out. The table lists about 15,000 clones, more than 75% of them singletons. The specimen was tumor tissue from Merkel cell carcinoma. Every receptor here comes from a human donor with Merkel cell carcinoma.

This clone was picked up a small number of times. The rearrangement uses TRBV7-3 and TRBJ2-5; the D is unclear. V was clipped by 4 bases and J by 9 bases, with 15 bases between them. Germline V lookup: CDR1 SGHTA, CDR2 FQGTGA. The CDR3 is 13 residues long. CDR3 DNA sequence: TGTGCCAGCAGCTCCCTTGGCGGTCGGGCCCAGTACTTC. It translates to CASSSLGGRAQYF. The full variable domain, with the rest looked up from reference TRBV7-3 and TRBJ2-5, is GAGVSQTPSNKVTEKGKYVELRCDPISGHTALYWYRQSLGQGPEFLIYFQGTGAADDSGLPNDRFFAVRPEGSVSTLKIQRTERGDSAVYLCASSSLGGRAQYFGPGTRLLVL.

This sequence joins TRBV5-1 and TRBJ2-7; D uncertain. This CDR3 contains 15 residues. V was cut by 0 bases and J by 2 bases, with 12 bases left in between. CDR1 is SGHRS, CDR2 YFSETQ, per germline. CDR3 bases: TGCGCCAGCAGCTTGGGGCAACTGTTAACCTACGAGCAGTACTTC. Protein sequence: CASSLGQLLTYEQYF.

V gene TRBV7-2 combines with J gene TRBJ2-7; TRBD1 aligns across 7 bases. The CDR3 is made up of 15 amino acids. Trimming removed 5 bases from V and 3 bases from J; junction bases left unmatched: 10. Germline lookup yields CDR1 SGHTA and CDR2 FQGNSA. The CDR3 loop reads CASSQRDSRIYEQYF. Written as DNA, the CDR3 is TGTGCCAGCAGCCAGAGGGACAGCCGGATCTACGAGCAGTACTTC. The full variable domain, completed using reference TRBV7-2 and TRBJ2-7, is GAGVSQSPSNKVTEKGKDVELRCDPISGHTALYWYRQSLGQGLEFLIYFQGNSAPDKSGLPSDRFSAERTGGSVSTLTIQRTQQEDSAVYLCASSQRDSRIYEQYFGPGTRLTVT.

The chain is built from TRBV7-9 and TRBJ2-3; either TRBD1 or TRBD2 may fit D (6 bases each). The germline V gene has CDR1 SEHNR and CDR2 FQNEAQ (reference sequence). V gave up 1 base and J gave up 4 bases, with 12 bases separating them. The CDR3 is made up of 15 amino acids. CDR3 coding DNA: TGTGCCAGCAGCTTAGACGGGGGCCTTGCAGATACGCAGTATTTT. Amino acids: CASSLDGGLADTQYF. The whole variable domain, filled in from reference TRBV7-9 and TRBJ2-3, reads DTGVSQNPRHKITKRGQNVTFRCDPISEHNRLYWYRQTLGQGPEFLTYFQNEAQLEKSRLLSDRFSAERPKGSFSTLEIQRTEQGDSAMYLCASSLDGGLADTQYFGPGTRLTVL.

The chain couples TRBV25-1 to TRBJ2-1, with TRBD2 as a possible D gene (5 bases). Trimming removed 5 bases at V and 0 bases at J, with 8 bases between. Looked up from germline, CDR1 is MGHDK and CDR2 is SYGVNS. The CDR3 has 14 residues. DNA for the CDR3: TGTGCCAGCAGTTTCCGGGACTCCTACAATGAGCAGTTCTTC. Protein: CASSFRDSYNEQFF.